These 10 T cell receptor beta chains originate from one sample sequenced in a study of tumor and adjacent non-tumor tissue in lung cancer. The library came from three nested PCR rounds adapted from ARM-PCR protocols. TCRdb re-called the multiplex PCR reads with MiXCR, one entry per CDR3 protein. Of tens of thousands of distinct CDR3 sequences listed, roughly two thirds were seen once; the top ten hold less than 35%. The template was RNA from unsorted bulk tissue. The normal lung tissue was taken more than 3 cm from the tumor edge. Sequences were obtained from distant non-tumor lung tissue. The receptor source for this set is a man between 70 and 80 years old with non-small cell lung cancer.

A note on this clonotype: One end of the junction does not line up with germline, which may come from a read error. The rearrangement joins TRBV12-3 or TRBV12-4 to TRBJ2-7; a possible D gene is TRBD2 (5 bases). The CDR3 consists of 15 residues. This CDR3 is CASNRLWTFTYEQYF. CDR3 nucleotides: TGTGCTAGCAACCGACTATGGACGTTTACCTACGAGCAGTACTTC.

This clonotype was observed many times. The chain combines TRBV5-1 with TRBJ2-3; D unclear. Per the germline V gene, CDR1 is SGHRS and CDR2 is YFSETQ. The length of the CDR3 is 13 residues. The V and J ends lost 1 base and 1 base respectively, with 4 bases between them. Here the CDR3 DNA reads TGCGCCAGCAGCTTGAGGCGCACAGATACGCAGTATTTT. Residues: CASSLRRTDTQYF.

In its sample, this clonotype is medium-sized. This chain links TRBV14 with TRBJ2-6; TRBD2 agrees at 7 bases. Germline CDR1 reads SGHDN; CDR2 reads FVKESK. Trimming at V came to 0 bases and at J to 2 bases, leaving 7 bases not matched to a gene. The CDR3 is made up of 18 amino acids. CDR3 in amino acids: CASSQDEQRGAGANVLTF. For the CDR3, the DNA is TGTGCCAGCAGCCAAGATGAGCAGCGGGGTGCTGGGGCCAACGTCCTGACTTTC.

In this sample, this clonotype turned up many times. The chain carries TRBV10-2 and TRBJ2-2, with D tentatively TRBD2 (6 bases). The V end lost 7 bases, the J end lost 0 bases, and 12 bases lay between the germline ends. CDR1 and CDR2 from the germline V gene are WSHSY and SAAADI. The CDR3 extends over 15 amino acids. CDR3 sequence reads: CASKLGLTNTGELFF. The CDR3 coding sequence is TGCGCCAGCAAGCTAGGACTAACGAACACCGGGGAGCTGTTTTTT.

With regard to this clonotype: Germline and junction disagree at one end, which may indicate a read error. The V call is TRBV29-1, the J call TRBJ2-1, with D perhaps given as TRBD1 or TRBD2 (6 bases each). Per the germline V gene, CDR1 is SQVTM and CDR2 is ANQGSEA. This CDR3 region has 15 residues. The CDR3 DNA follows: TGCAGCGCCAGGGGCGGGACCACCTCCTTCAATGAGCAGTTCTTC. The encoded protein is CSARGGTTSFNEQFF.

A word on this clonotype: The junction differs from germline at one of its ends, possibly a read error. The J gene is TRBJ2-3, the V gene TRBV5-6; D not certain. Germline loops: CDR1 SGHDT, CDR2 YYEEEE. CDR3 length: 13 amino acids. CDR3 loop: CASSCSSTDTQYF. Here the CDR3 DNA reads TGTGCCAGCAGCTGTTCCAGCACAGATACGCAATATTTT. Drawing the rest from reference TRBV5-6 and TRBJ2-3, the complete variable domain is DAGVTQSPTHLIKTRGQQVTLRCSPKSGHDTVSWYQQALGQGPQFIFQYYEEEERQRGNFPDRFSGHQFPNYSSELNVNALLLGDSALYLCASSCSSTDTQYFGPGTRLTVL.

This clonotype is classed as medium-sized (0.01 to 0.1%). This chain uses TRBV29-1 with TRBJ2-6; D possibly corresponds to TRBD1 (5 bases). The CDR3 covers 18 residues. V was pared by 0 bases and J by 0 bases, with 15 bases between. Per germline, CDR1 SQVTM and CDR2 ANQGSEA. Written as DNA, the CDR3 is TGCAGCGTTGAAGAAGAGGTAGGGGTTTACTCTGGGGCCAACGTCCTGACTTTC. Its protein product is CSVEEEVGVYSGANVLTF.

This clonotype was observed a few times. Since a much larger clone is just one base distant, this may be a read error. Written as DNA, the CDR3 is TGTACCAGCAGTTTAGTACTAGCGGGAGCCATGAACAATGAGCAGTTCTTC. Its translation is CTSSLVLAGAMNNEQFF. V and J are TRBV28 and TRBJ2-1; TRBD2 matches at 11 bases. The CDR3 contains 17 residues. Per the germline V gene, CDR1 is MDHEN and CDR2 is SYDVKM.

This clonotype has only a few counts. This CDR3 is CSARRSANTGELFF. In DNA, the CDR3 is TGCAGTGCTAGAAGGTCAGCGAACACCGGGGAGCTGTTTTTT. The V call is TRBV20-1, the J call TRBJ2-2; D is unresolved. V lost 2 bases and J lost 0, with 7 bases in between. The CDR3 loop spans 14 amino acids. The germline V gene has CDR1 DFQATT and CDR2 SNEGSKA (reference sequence).

This clonotype was recorded a few times. One junction end disagrees with the germline gene, perhaps due to a read error. The chain is built from TRBV14 and TRBJ2-2, with a tentative D call TRBD1 (5 bases). The CDR3 length is 14 residues. The V gene's germline CDR1 is SGHDN and CDR2 FVKESK. The CDR3 DNA sequence: TGTGCCGGCAGCCTCAGGGTTCTGGGCGGGGAGCTGTTTTTT. Translating it yields CAGSLRVLGGELFF.